This is a list of T cell receptor beta chains from one sample in a study of OX40 agonist ivuxolimab in advanced cancers. TCRdb's copy holds only in-frame clones and misses some; the assay was immunoSEQ multiplex PCR. The sample contains about 120,000 clones, about 94% of which appear only once. The sequenced sample was CD4+ or CD8+ T cells sorted from blood, obtained in a trial of the OX40 agonist ivuxolimab. These receptors were obtained from an adult with an advanced solid tumor such as melanoma, head and neck, liver or kidney cancer. Both conserved end residues are part of each CDR3. A D gene is named only where the DNA matches it firmly. Size is omitted from some rows. Given values are once, few, many or a class for expanded clones.

D gene	clone size	V gene	J gene	CDR3 protein	CDR3 DNA
TRBD1	NA	TRBV7-9	TRBJ2-7	CASSATGQGSYEQYF	TGTGCCAGCAGCGCCACTGGACAGGGGTCCTACGAGCAGTACTTC
NA	NA	TRBV19	TRBJ1-5	CASSPVPVSNQPQHF	TGTGCCAGTAGTCCCGTCCCGGTTAGCAATCAGCCCCAGCATTTT
NA	NA	TRBV6-1	TRBJ1-1	CASTDTTNTEAFF	TGTGCCAGCACTGATACTACGAACACTGAAGCTTTCTTT
NA	once	TRBV7-2	TRBJ2-1	CASSLEPPANSYNEQFF	TGTGCCAGCAGCTTAGAGCCTCCGGCCAACTCCTACAATGAGCAGTTCTTC
NA	NA	TRBV7-2	TRBJ2-1	CASKRLGPIDEQFF	TGTGCCAGCAAGCGGCTAGGCCCGATTGATGAGCAGTTCTTC
NA	few	TRBV2	TRBJ2-7	CASGGGYEQYF	TGTGCCAGCGGTGGAGGGTACGAGCAGTACTTC
NA	NA	TRBV28	TRBJ1-4	CASSLVLGGEKLFF	TGTGCCAGCAGTTTAGTACTGGGCGGGGAAAAACTGTTTTTT
NA	NA	TRBV5-6	TRBJ1-6	CASSSTIGSVGSPLHF	TGTGCCAGCAGCTCTACCATAGGGTCCGTGGGTTCACCCCTCCACTTT
NA	NA	TRBV6-1	TRBJ2-2	CASHNPPNTGELFF	TGTGCCAGCCACAACCCCCCGAACACCGGGGAGCTGTTTTTT
NA	NA	TRBV25-1	TRBJ1-2	CASSEYGGSNYGYTF	TGTGCCAGCAGTGAATACGGAGGGTCTAACTATGGCTACACCTTC
TRBD2	NA	TRBV11-2	TRBJ2-2	CASITTSGFIAGELFF	TGTGCCAGCATTACGACTAGCGGGTTTATTGCCGGGGAGCTGTTTTTT
NA	NA	TRBV7-6	TRBJ2-6	CASSLGSGANVLTF	TGTGCCAGCAGCTTAGGTTCCGGGGCCAACGTCCTGACTTTC
TRBD2	NA	TRBV5-4	TRBJ2-1	CASSLVLAGGYEQFF	TGTGCCAGCAGCTTGGTTCTAGCGGGGGGATATGAGCAGTTCTTC
NA	NA	TRBV11-2	TRBJ2-6	CASSPDRDGANVLTF	TGTGCCAGCAGCCCCGACAGAGACGGGGCCAACGTCCTGACTTTC
NA	NA	TRBV15	TRBJ2-2	CATTVGGNTGELFF	TGTGCCACCACCGTAGGGGGGAACACCGGGGAGCTGTTTTTT
NA	NA	TRBV7-2	TRBJ1-5	CASSLFEVMPQHF	TGTGCCAGCAGCTTATTTGAAGTAATGCCCCAGCATTTT
NA	once	TRBV28	TRBJ1-5	CASSLGTGSNQPQHF	TGTGCCAGCAGTTTAGGAACAGGTAGCAATCAGCCCCAGCATTTT
NA	NA	TRBV19	TRBJ1-5	CASSGQENQPQHF	TGTGCCAGTAGTGGGCAGGAAAATCAGCCCCAGCATTTT
NA	NA	TRBV7-2	TRBJ1-6	CASSSGALAGHSPLHF	TGTGCCAGCAGTTCGGGGGCCCTGGCCGGGCATTCACCCCTCCACTTT
NA	NA	TRBV7-9	TRBJ1-4	CASSQTGTTNEKLFF	TGTGCCAGCAGTCAAACGGGTACAACTAATGAAAAACTGTTTTTT
NA	NA	TRBV6-5	TRBJ1-2	CASSSYDRYGYTF	TGTGCCAGCAGTTCCTACGACCGATATGGCTACACCTTC
NA	NA	TRBV6-5	TRBJ1-4	CASSYNRETNEKLFF	TGTGCCAGCAGTTACAACAGGGAAACTAATGAAAAACTGTTTTTT
NA	NA	TRBV9	TRBJ2-2	CASSPPRHTGELFF	TGTGCCAGCAGCCCACCCAGGCACACCGGGGAGCTGTTTTTT
TRBD1	NA	TRBV29-1	TRBJ2-7	CSVVSGGQGFSYEQYF	TGCAGCGTTGTATCGGGCGGACAGGGGTTCTCCTACGAGCAGTACTTC
NA	few	TRBV19	TRBJ1-1	CASSEGHMNTEAFF	TGTGCCAGTAGTGAGGGGCACATGAACACTGAAGCTTTCTTT
TRBD1	NA	TRBV14	TRBJ2-3	CASSLQGVYTDTQYF	TGTGCCAGCAGCCTACAGGGGGTATACACAGATACGCAGTATTTT